This T cell receptor beta chain was captured in a study of cytomegalovirus exposure and HLA in healthy donors. For this clone: Its antigen remains unidentified.

CDR3 length: 14 residues. CDR1 and CDR2 (germline): MNHNS, SASEGT. V was cut by 1 base and J by 4 bases, with 11 bases left in between. The primer mix had 60 Vbeta and 13 Jbeta primers. Sequenced by immunoSEQ multiplex PCR; TCRdb stores in-frame clones only, minus some. Altogether 210,000 or so clones are present, approximately 87% being singletons, with the ten largest covering around 1.2%. General study findings and limits: In a later analysis, HLA-C alleles had the fewest associated TCRs, DRB1 alleles the most. CMV serostatus was the sole immune exposure data available.

The genes are TRBV6-1 and TRBJ2-7; TRBD2 might be the D (6 bases). This sequence originates from a human donor in good health. Sequencing used PBMCs. In DNA, the CDR3 is TGTGCCAGCAGTGAAGAAGCCGGGGGATACGAGCAGTACTTC. This encodes CASSEEAGGYEQYF.